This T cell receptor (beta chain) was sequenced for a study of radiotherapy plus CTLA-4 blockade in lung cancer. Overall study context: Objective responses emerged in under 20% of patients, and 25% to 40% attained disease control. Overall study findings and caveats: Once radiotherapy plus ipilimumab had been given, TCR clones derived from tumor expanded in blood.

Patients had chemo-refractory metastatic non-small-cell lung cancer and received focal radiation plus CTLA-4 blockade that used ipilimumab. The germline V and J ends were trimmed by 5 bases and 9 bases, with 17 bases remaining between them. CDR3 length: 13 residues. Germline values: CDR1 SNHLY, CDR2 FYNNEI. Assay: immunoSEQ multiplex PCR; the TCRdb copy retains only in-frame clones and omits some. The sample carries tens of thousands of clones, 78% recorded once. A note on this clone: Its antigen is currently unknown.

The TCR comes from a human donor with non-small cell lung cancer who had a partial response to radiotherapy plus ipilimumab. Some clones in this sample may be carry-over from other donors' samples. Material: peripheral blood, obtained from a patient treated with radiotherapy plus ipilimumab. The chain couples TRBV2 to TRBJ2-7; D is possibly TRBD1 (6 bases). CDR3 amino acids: CASSPRWDIGQYF. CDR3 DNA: TGTGCCAGCAGTCCAAGGTGGGACATAGGGCAGTACTTC.